This record looks at one T cell receptor beta chain sequence and its context. The sample belongs to a study of control samples from healthy donors and cancer patients. The CDR3 is made up of 17 amino acids. The method was immunoSEQ multiplex PCR; TCRdb's version includes in-frame clones alone and lacks a portion of them. This table holds about 410,000 clones, 90% found once. The sequencing input was PBMCs. The sequence was obtained from a man aged 35-49 years with head and neck cancer. The genes are TRBV21-1 and TRBJ2-3; TRBD1, the table's D call, lacks a check against the DNA. TRBV21-1 is assigned pseudogene status. CDR3 region: CASSKEGQGKSSFTQYF. Written as DNA, the CDR3 is TGTGCCAGCAGCAAAGAGGGCCAGGGAAAAAGTAGTTTTACGCAGTATTTT.